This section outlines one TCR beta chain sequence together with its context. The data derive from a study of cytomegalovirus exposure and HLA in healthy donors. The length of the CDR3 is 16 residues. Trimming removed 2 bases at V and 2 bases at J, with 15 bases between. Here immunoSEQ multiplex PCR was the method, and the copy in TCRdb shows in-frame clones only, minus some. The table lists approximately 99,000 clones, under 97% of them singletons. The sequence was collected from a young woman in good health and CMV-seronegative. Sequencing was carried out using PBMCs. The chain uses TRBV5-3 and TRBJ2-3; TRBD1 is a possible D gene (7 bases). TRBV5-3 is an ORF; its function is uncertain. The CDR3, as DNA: TGTGCCAGAAGCTTAAGACAGGGACTTCACACAGATACGCAGTATTTT. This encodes CARSLRQGLHTDTQYF.